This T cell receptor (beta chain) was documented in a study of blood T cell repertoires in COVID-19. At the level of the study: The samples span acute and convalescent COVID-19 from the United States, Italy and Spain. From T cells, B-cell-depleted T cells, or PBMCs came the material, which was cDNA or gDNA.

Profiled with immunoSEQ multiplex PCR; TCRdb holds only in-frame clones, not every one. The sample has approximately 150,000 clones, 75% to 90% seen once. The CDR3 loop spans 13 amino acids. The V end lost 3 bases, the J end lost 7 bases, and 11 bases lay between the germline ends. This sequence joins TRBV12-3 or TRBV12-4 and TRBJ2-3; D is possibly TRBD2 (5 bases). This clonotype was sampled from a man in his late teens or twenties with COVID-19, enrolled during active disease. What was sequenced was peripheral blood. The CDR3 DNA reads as TGTGCCAGCAGTTTCCGGGGATGGAATACGCAGTATTTT. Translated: CASSFRGWNTQYF.